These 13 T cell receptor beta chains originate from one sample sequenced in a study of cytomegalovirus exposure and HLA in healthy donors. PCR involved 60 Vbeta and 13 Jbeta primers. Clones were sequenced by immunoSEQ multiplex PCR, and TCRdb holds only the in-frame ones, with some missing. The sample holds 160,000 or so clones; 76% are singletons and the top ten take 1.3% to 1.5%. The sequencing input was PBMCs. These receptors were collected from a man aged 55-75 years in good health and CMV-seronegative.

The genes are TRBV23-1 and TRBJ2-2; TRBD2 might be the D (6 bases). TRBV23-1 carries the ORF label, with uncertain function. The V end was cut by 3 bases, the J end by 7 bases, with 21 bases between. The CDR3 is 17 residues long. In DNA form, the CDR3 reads TGCGCCAGCAGTCAGGAGGGTAGCCCACCGTGGAGCGGGGAGCTGTTTTTT. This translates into CASSQEGSPPWSGELFF.

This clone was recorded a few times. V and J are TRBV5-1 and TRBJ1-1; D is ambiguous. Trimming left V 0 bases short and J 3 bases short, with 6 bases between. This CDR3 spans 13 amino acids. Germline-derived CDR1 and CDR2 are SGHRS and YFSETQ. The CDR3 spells CASSLVSDTEAFF. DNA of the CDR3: TGCGCCAGCAGCTTGGTTTCGGACACTGAAGCTTTCTTT.

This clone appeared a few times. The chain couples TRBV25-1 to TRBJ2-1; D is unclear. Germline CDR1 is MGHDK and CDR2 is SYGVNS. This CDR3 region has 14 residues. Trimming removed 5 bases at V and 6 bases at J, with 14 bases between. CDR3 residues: CASSPPQTGNEQFF. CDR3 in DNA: TGTGCCAGCAGTCCTCCTCAAACGGGCAATGAGCAGTTCTTC. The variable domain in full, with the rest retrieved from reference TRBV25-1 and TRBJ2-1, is EADIYQTPRYLVIGTGKKITLECSQTMGHDKMYWYQQDPGMELHLIHYSYGVNSTEKGDLSSESTVSRIRTEHFPLTLESARPSHTSQYLCASSPPQTGNEQFFGPGTRLTVL.

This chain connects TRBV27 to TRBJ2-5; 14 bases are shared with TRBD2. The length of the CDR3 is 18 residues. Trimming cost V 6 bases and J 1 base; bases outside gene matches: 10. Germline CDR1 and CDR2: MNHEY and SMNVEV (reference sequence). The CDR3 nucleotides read TGTGCCAGCAGCCCGACTAGCGGGGGGGCTCGACCCCAAGAGACCCAGTACTTC. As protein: CASSPTSGGARPQETQYF.

The chain's CDR3 is CASSPGVADKETQYF. DNA of the CDR3: TGCGCCAGCAGCCCCGGGGTAGCGGATAAAGAGACCCAGTACTTC. The chain recombines TRBV4-1 with TRBJ2-5; a weak D match, TRBD2 (6 bases). The CDR3 has 15 amino acids. Looked up from germline, CDR1 is MGHRA and CDR2 is YSYEKL. Trimming removed 4 bases from V and 3 bases from J, with 15 bases in between.

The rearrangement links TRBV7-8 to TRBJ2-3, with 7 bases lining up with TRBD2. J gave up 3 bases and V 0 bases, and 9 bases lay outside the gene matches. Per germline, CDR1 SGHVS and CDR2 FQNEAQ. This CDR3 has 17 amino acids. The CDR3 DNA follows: TGTGCCAGCAGCTTAGCGTCTAGCGGATTTGCAACAGATACGCAGTATTTT. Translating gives CASSLASSGFATDTQYF.

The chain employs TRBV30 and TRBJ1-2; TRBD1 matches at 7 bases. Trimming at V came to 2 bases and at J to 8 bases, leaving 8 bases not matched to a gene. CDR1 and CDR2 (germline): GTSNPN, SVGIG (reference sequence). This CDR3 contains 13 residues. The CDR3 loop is CAWSLQGYVGYTF. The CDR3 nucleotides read TGTGCCTGGAGTTTACAGGGGTACGTCGGCTACACCTTC.

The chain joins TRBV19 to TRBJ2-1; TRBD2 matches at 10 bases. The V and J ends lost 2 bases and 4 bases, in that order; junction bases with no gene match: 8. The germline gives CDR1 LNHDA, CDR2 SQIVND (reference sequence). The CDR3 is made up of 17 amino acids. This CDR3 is CASSIKGRTSGYNEQFF. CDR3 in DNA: TGTGCCAGTAGTATAAAAGGGAGGACTAGCGGATACAATGAGCAGTTCTTC.

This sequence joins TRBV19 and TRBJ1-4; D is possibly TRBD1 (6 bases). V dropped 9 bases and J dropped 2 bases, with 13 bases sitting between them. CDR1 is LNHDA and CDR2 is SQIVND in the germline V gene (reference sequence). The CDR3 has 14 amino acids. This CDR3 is CASMIRGTNEKLFF. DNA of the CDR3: TGTGCCAGCATGATCAGGGGCACTAATGAAAAACTGTTTTTT.

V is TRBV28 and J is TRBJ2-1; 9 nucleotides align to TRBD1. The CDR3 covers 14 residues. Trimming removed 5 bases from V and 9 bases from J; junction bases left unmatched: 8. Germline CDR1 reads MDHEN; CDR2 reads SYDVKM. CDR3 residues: CASSPGQGPSEQFF. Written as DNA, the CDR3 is TGTGCCAGCAGTCCGGGACAGGGTCCGAGTGAGCAGTTCTTC.

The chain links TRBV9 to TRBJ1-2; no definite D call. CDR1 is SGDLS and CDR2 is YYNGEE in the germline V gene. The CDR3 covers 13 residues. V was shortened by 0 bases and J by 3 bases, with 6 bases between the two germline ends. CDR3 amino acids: CASSVAPHYGYTF. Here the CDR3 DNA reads TGTGCCAGCAGCGTAGCTCCCCACTATGGCTACACCTTC. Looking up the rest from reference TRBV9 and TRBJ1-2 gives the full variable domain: DSGVTQTPKHLITATGQRVTLRCSPRSGDLSVYWYQQSLDQGLQFLIQYYNGEERAKGNILERFSAQQFPDLHSELNLSSLELGDSALYFCASSVAPHYGYTFGSGTRLTVV.

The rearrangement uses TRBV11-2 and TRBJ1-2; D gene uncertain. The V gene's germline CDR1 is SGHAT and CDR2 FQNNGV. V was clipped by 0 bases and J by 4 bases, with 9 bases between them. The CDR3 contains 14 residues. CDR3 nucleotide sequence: TGTGCCAGCAGCTTAGATGTCGCGAGCTATGGCTACACCTTC. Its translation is CASSLDVASYGYTF.

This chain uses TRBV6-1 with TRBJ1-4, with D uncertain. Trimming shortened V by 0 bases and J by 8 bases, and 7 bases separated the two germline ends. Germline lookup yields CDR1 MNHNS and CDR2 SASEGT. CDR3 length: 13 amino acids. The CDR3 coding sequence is TGTGCCAGCAGTGAAGCCGGCGGGGAAAAACTGTTTTTT. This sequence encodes CASSEAGGEKLFF.